These T cell receptor beta chains were read from a single sample in a study of neurological immune-mediated disorders. TCRdb redid the calling of the 5' RACE reads with MiXCR, one entry per CDR3 protein. This sample has under 70,000 distinct CDR3 sequences, with 3.2% found just once. Sequencing was done on a sample of PBMCs. The receptors derive from a woman between 50 and 59 years old with multiple sclerosis. Both conserved end residues are part of each CDR3. Each record gives: V gene, J gene, CDR3 protein.

V: TRBV6-5
J: TRBJ2-1
CDR3: CASRLVAGAYNEQFF

V: TRBV5-5
J: TRBJ2-4
CDR3: CASSLAQGRDIQYF

V: TRBV5-5
J: TRBJ1-2
CDR3: CASSLVEGANYGYTF

V: TRBV20-1
J: TRBJ1-1
CDR3: CSARTSGANTEAFF

V: TRBV11-1
J: TRBJ2-3
CDR3: CASSHVLTDTQYF

V: TRBV7-2
J: TRBJ2-7
CDR3: CASSLVVLQGAGEQYF

V: TRBV15
J: TRBJ2-7
CDR3: CATSRSGGGKSSYEQYF

V: TRBV6-6
J: TRBJ1-1
CDR3: CASIGWGFGPEAFF

V: TRBV6-5
J: TRBJ1-1
CDR3: CASSYTRQGVNTEAFF

V: TRBV5-6
J: TRBJ1-2
CDR3: CASSLKAGLNYGYTF

V: TRBV7-3
J: TRBJ2-1
CDR3: CASSSTGTSGNEQFF

V: TRBV12-3/TRBV12-4
J: TRBJ2-7
CDR3: CASRPGLGAYEQYF

V: TRBV24-1
J: TRBJ2-5
CDR3: CATGEAGMKTQYF

V: TRBV20-1
J: TRBJ2-7
CDR3: CSASELGRGYEQYF

V: TRBV20-1
J: TRBJ2-3
CDR3: CSARDVRGDTQYF

V: TRBV6-5
J: TRBJ1-1
CDR3: CASKDPRGPEAFF

V: TRBV24-1
J: TRBJ2-1
CDR3: CATSDTGPRRFF

V: TRBV20-1
J: TRBJ2-5
CDR3: CSANNRRVVGETQYF

V: TRBV27
J: TRBJ1-6
CDR3: CASSFGLDSPLHF

V: TRBV12-3/TRBV12-4
J: TRBJ2-3
CDR3: CASSFKRTPSTDTQYF

V: TRBV29-1
J: TRBJ2-7
CDR3: CSVKIGRSSYEQYF

V: TRBV2
J: TRBJ2-7
CDR3: CASSAGLAGGRSYEQYF

V: TRBV6-5
J: TRBJ2-2
CDR3: CASTEQGGANTGELFF

V: TRBV7-2
J: TRBJ2-1
CDR3: CASSFDSASMDEQFF

V: TRBV6-5
J: TRBJ1-2
CDR3: CASSYGPPDTNYGYTF